Below are 7 T cell receptor beta chains sequenced from a single sample in a study of shared clonotypes between healthy human individuals. Clones were read by immunoSEQ multiplex PCR, and TCRdb kept only the in-frame ones, dropping some. The table records about 1.5 million clones, nearly 99% of them present only once. Source material: naive CD4+ T cells sorted from blood. Documented subset: CD45RA+ positively selected. These receptor sequences come from a man aged 30-40 years in good health.

The chain links TRBV7-3 to TRBJ2-2; no firm D call. V dropped 0 bases and J dropped 2 bases, with 10 bases sitting between them. There are 16 residues in the CDR3. CDR1 is SGHTA and CDR2 is FQGTGA in the germline V gene. The CDR3 protein is CASSLTPPTNTGELFF. Written as DNA, the CDR3 is TGTGCCAGCAGCTTAACCCCCCCTACCAACACCGGGGAGCTGTTTTTT. The full variable domain, with the rest looked up from reference TRBV7-3 and TRBJ2-2, is GAGVSQTPSNKVTEKGKYVELRCDPISGHTALYWYRQSLGQGPEFLIYFQGTGAADDSGLPNDRFFAVRPEGSVSTLKIQRTERGDSAVYLCASSLTPPTNTGELFFGEGSRLTVL.

The count of this clone is one. The sample holds other DNA sequences that translate to the same CDR3. The chain employs TRBV11-3 and TRBJ2-1, with a weak D call TRBD1 (6 bases). V was shortened by 1 base and J by 2 bases, with 9 bases between the two germline ends. The CDR3 spans 15 residues. Looked up from germline, CDR1 is SGHNT and CDR2 is YENEEA. This CDR3 is CASSLGQGTYNEQFF. CDR3 in DNA: TGTGCCAGCAGCTTAGGGCAGGGGACCTACAATGAGCAGTTCTTC.

V and J are TRBV15 and TRBJ2-7, with D perhaps matching TRBD1 (5 bases). Germline V gene sequence: CDR1 LNHNV, CDR2 YYDKDF (reference sequence). This CDR3 has 14 residues. V was shortened by 1 base and J by 4 bases, with 11 bases between the two germline ends. CDR3 sequence (DNA): TGTGCCACCAGCAGAGCTTGGGGCCGGTACGAGCAGTACTTC. Protein: CATSRAWGRYEQYF.

This sequence joins TRBV29-1 and TRBJ1-3; unclear D gene. CDR3 length: 13 amino acids. The V end was cut by 7 bases, the J end by 0 bases, with 10 bases between. Germline CDR1 is SQVTM and CDR2 is ANQGSEA. CDR3 nucleotide sequence: TGCAGCGCCGACGGTATCTCTGGAAACACCATATATTTT. It encodes CSADGISGNTIYF.

The gene calls are TRBV6-1 and TRBJ1-5; D gene uncertain. In germline, CDR1 is MNHNS, CDR2 SASEGT. V lost 8 bases, J lost 2 bases, and 7 bases lay in between. The CDR3 consists of 12 residues. DNA of the CDR3: TGTGCCAGCTATACGGGCAATCAGCCCCAGCATTTT. It encodes CASYTGNQPQHF.

V gene TRBV9 combines with J gene TRBJ2-3; D is perhaps TRBD1 or TRBD2 (5 bases each). CDR3 length: 14 amino acids. Trimming removed 5 bases from V and 4 bases from J, with 14 bases in between. The germline V gene has CDR1 SGDLS and CDR2 YYNGEE. The CDR3 DNA follows: TGTGCCAGCAGTCTGCACGGGACCTCAGATACGCAGTATTTT. The encoded protein is CASSLHGTSDTQYF.

The chain is built from TRBV2 and TRBJ2-2; possibly TRBD2 for D (5 bases). Trimming stripped 8 bases from V and 8 bases from J, with 15 bases between. The V gene's germline CDR1 is SNHLY and CDR2 FYNNEI. The CDR3 is 13 residues long. CDR3 protein: CASGSHSKGELFF. The CDR3 region has the DNA TGTGCCAGCGGGAGTCACTCCAAGGGGGAGCTGTTTTTT.